This entry describes one T cell receptor beta chain. Germline-derived CDR1 and CDR2 are ENHRY and SYGVKD. The V end was cut by 6 bases, the J end by 5 bases, with 7 bases between. CDR3 length: 12 amino acids. Per the authors' pipeline: How many nucleated cells were present was estimated from reference gene primer amplification. Sequenced by immunoSEQ multiplex PCR; TCRdb stores in-frame clones only, minus some. V, J and clone size reflect that table, while D and trimming were determined from the DNA. The sample contains over 100,000 clones, around 78% of which appear only once. The data were taken from a study of blood T cell repertoires in COVID-19. Study background: The United States, Italy and Spain provided the acute and convalescent COVID-19 samples.

The gene calls are TRBV10-3 and TRBJ2-2, with D hard to call. The sequenced sample was peripheral blood. The sequence derives from a woman aged 55 to 70 with acute or convalescent COVID-19. The CDR3 region is CAIRPTTGELFF. CDR3 bases: TGTGCCATCAGACCCACAACCGGGGAGCTGTTTTTT.